This TCR beta chain was identified in a study of blood T cell repertoires in COVID-19. Authors' analysis steps: Nucleated cell number was recorded as an estimate derived from reference gene primer amplification. The method was immunoSEQ multiplex PCR; TCRdb's version includes in-frame clones alone and lacks a portion of them. V, J and clone size derive from that table, while D and trimming were established from the DNA sequence. The table shows about 260,000 clones, with roughly four fifths occurring only once. CDR1 SGHTA and CDR2 FQGNSA come from the germline V gene. V shed 5 bases and J 3 bases; nucleotides not matched to a gene: 8. The CDR3 has 16 residues.

The sequence derives from a woman at least 80 years old with acute or convalescent COVID-19. Sequencing was done on a sample of peripheral blood. The V call is TRBV7-2, the J call TRBJ1-5, with 9 positions matching TRBD1. The CDR3: CASSNTGGASNQPQHF. CDR3 bases: TGTGCCAGCAGCAATACAGGGGGCGCTTCCAATCAGCCCCAGCATTTT.